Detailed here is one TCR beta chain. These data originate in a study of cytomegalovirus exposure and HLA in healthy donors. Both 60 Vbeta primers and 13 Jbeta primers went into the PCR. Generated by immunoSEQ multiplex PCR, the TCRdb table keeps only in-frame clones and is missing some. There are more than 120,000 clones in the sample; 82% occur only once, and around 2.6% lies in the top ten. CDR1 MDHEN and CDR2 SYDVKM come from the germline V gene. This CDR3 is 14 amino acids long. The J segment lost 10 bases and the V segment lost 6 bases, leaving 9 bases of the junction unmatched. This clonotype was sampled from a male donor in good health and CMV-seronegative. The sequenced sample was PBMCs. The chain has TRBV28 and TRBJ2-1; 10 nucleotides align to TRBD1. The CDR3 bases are TGTGCCAGCAGATCCCCCGGGACAGGGGAAGAGCAGTTCTTC. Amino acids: CASRSPGTGEEQFF.